These 24 T cell receptor beta chains were sequenced from one sample in a study of T cell repertoires in cytomegalovirus infection (dated by TCRdb to between 2018 and 2020). These receptors are not linked to any known antigen. Sequencer: Illumina HiSeq 1500. TCRdb reprocessing: public reads trimmed at Q25 with fastp, clones called with MiXCR, in-frame beta chains kept. Each CDR3 protein appears once, grouped with its most common genes and DNA. The sample table lists roughly 160,000 distinct CDR3 sequences, roughly 21% of them with a count of one. The leading ten clones occupy roughly 25% of the sample. What the treatment or condition label conveys for this sample: in vitro stimulation with specific CMV peptide epitopes to enrich CMV-specific T cells. Sequenced material: CD8+ T cells from cultured PBMCs, taken from culture after CMV antigen stimulation. These receptors all stem from a human donor in good health (CMV status not recorded). Some clones in this sample may be carry-over from other donors' samples.

The chain carries TRBV10-2 and TRBJ2-5; TRBD2 matches at 9 bases. CDR3 size: 16 residues. With 3 bases clipped from V and 5 bases from J, the junction kept 10 bases outside the gene matches. In germline, CDR1 is WSHSY, CDR2 SAAADI. CDR3 loop: CASSDPGGGARETQYF. CDR3 nucleotide sequence: TGCGCCAGCAGTGACCCGGGCGGGGGGGCCCGGGAGACCCAGTACTTC.

The CDR3 region has the DNA TGTGCCAGCAGCTTATGGACAGGGGGCGGGAACACCGGGGAGCTGTTTTTT. Translation: CASSLWTGGGNTGELFF. V gene TRBV7-2 combines with J gene TRBJ2-2, with TRBD1 matching over 11 bases. This CDR3 spans 17 amino acids. The V segment lost 2 bases and the J segment 1 base; nucleotides outside the gene matches: 3. Germline CDR1 reads SGHTA; CDR2 reads FQGNSA.

This clonotype turned up a few times. This sequence joins TRBV6-1 and TRBJ2-1, with a possible D match to TRBD1 (6 bases). This CDR3 has 16 amino acids. V was cut by 6 bases and J by 3 bases, with 18 bases left in between. The V gene's germline CDR1 is MNHNS and CDR2 SASEGT. CDR3 region: CASSPTGVPIYNEQFF. The CDR3 DNA reads TGTGCCAGCAGCCCGACAGGCGTACCTATCTACAATGAGCAGTTCTTC.

The chain carries TRBV6-1 and TRBJ2-7, with 7 nucleotides matching TRBD1. The CDR3 runs to 15 residues. Trimming removed 5 bases from V and 0 bases from J; junction bases left unmatched: 7. The germline V gene has CDR1 MNHNS and CDR2 SASEGT. The CDR3 protein is CASSTGQDSSYEQYF. Written as DNA, the CDR3 is TGTGCCAGCAGTACAGGACAGGACAGCTCCTACGAGCAGTACTTC.

This chain uses TRBV29-1 with TRBJ2-5; D gene uncertain. Trimming left V 2 bases short and J 1 base short, with 8 bases between. Germline V lookup: CDR1 SQVTM, CDR2 ANQGSEA. CDR3 size: 13 residues. The CDR3 loop reads CSVEWSAQETQYF. CDR3 coding DNA: TGCAGCGTTGAATGGTCGGCCCAAGAGACCCAGTACTTC. The complete variable domain, with remaining parts taken from reference TRBV29-1 and TRBJ2-5, reads SAVISQKPSRDICQRGTSLTIQCQVDSQVTMMFWYRQQPGQSLTLIATANQGSEATYESGFVIDKFPISRPNLTFSTLTVSNMSPEDSSIYLCSVEWSAQETQYFGPGTRLLVL.

The rearrangement links TRBV4-2 to TRBJ1-1; D unclear. Trimming took off 4 bases at V and 1 base at J, with 7 bases between the two ends. Germline CDR1 and CDR2: LGHNA and YNFKEQ. This CDR3 is 13 amino acids long. CDR3 sequence: CASSRGGNTEAFF. CDR3 DNA sequence: TGTGCCAGCAGCCGGGGAGGGAACACTGAAGCTTTCTTT.

This clonotype was observed a few times. The rearrangement joins TRBV7-2 to TRBJ1-2, with 8 bases that match TRBD1. The ends lost 5 bases at V and 1 base at J; junction bases unmatched: 6. The CDR3 contains 15 residues. CDR1 and CDR2 from the germline V gene are SGHTA and FQGNSA. The CDR3 sequence is CASSRGQGHNYGYTF. As DNA, the CDR3 is TGTGCCAGCAGCCGTGGACAGGGCCATAACTATGGCTACACCTTC.

This clonotype was detected only a few times. The chain is built from TRBV20-1 and TRBJ2-1; D not certain. Germline lookup yields CDR1 DFQATT and CDR2 SNEGSKA (reference sequence). The V and J ends lost 4 bases and 9 bases respectively, with 13 bases between them. There are 12 residues in the CDR3. The chain's CDR3 is CSANDQAVEQFF. CDR3 bases: TGCAGTGCTAACGACCAGGCGGTTGAGCAGTTCTTC.

This clonotype was observed a few times. The CDR3 DNA is TGTGCCAGCAGCCTGGGACTAGCGGGGACTAGCACAGATACGCAGTATTTT. It translates to CASSLGLAGTSTDTQYF. This chain uses TRBV7-2 with TRBJ2-3, with TRBD2 matching 13 bases. This CDR3 region has 17 residues. In germline, CDR1 is SGHTA, CDR2 FQGNSA. Losses at the gene ends were 5 bases for V and 0 bases for J; bases not matched to a gene: 5.

V gene TRBV6-1 combines with J gene TRBJ2-1; 10 bases are a match to TRBD2. Trimming removed 3 bases from V and 0 bases from J; junction bases left unmatched: 11. Germline V gene lookup returns CDR1 MNHNS and CDR2 SASEGT. The CDR3 extends over 19 amino acids. CDR3 bases: TGTGCCAGCAGTGACACAGCGGGGGGGCGGTGGAGCTCCTACAATGAGCAGTTCTTC. The encoded protein is CASSDTAGGRWSSYNEQFF.

This clonotype turned up a few times. The genes are TRBV10-3 and TRBJ1-1, with TRBD1 matching 11 bases. V trimming: 2 bases; J trimming: 0 bases; junction bases outside the gene matches: 5. The CDR3 consists of 17 residues. Germline V CDR1 and CDR2: ENHRY, SYGVKD. This CDR3 reads CAISEGQGAVVNTEAFF. The DNA for the CDR3 is TGTGCCATCAGTGAGGGACAGGGGGCCGTGGTGAACACTGAAGCTTTCTTT.

This clonotype was observed a handful of times. The V gene is TRBV7-6, the J gene TRBJ1-5; no reliable D call. The CDR3 extends over 12 amino acids. The germline V gene has CDR1 SGHVS and CDR2 FNYEAQ. V lost 3 bases and J 4 bases, leaving 4 bases between the germline ends. CDR3 in DNA: TGTGCCAGCAGCTTCCAAAATCAGCCCCAGCATTTT. Translated, it gives CASSFQNQPQHF.

This clonotype was counted a few times. The chain combines TRBV7-2 with TRBJ2-7, with 11 bases that match TRBD2. The CDR3 loop spans 15 amino acids. V was pared by 5 bases and J by 3 bases, with 6 bases of the junction left unmatched. Per the germline V gene, CDR1 is SGHTA and CDR2 is FQGNSA. In nucleotides, the CDR3 is TGTGCCAGCAGCCAGCTAGCGGGGGGCCACTACGAGCAGTACTTC. The encoded protein is CASSQLAGGHYEQYF.

The chain uses TRBV14 and TRBJ2-3; D is possibly TRBD1 or TRBD2 (5 bases each). V lost 0 bases to trimming and J lost 1 base, with 8 bases between them. The V gene's germline CDR1 is SGHDN and CDR2 FVKESK. This CDR3 is built from 15 residues. CDR3 sequence (DNA): TGTGCCAGCAGCCAAGATTTGGGGGGCACAGATACGCAGTATTTT. Residues: CASSQDLGGTDTQYF. Looking up the rest from reference TRBV14 and TRBJ2-3 gives the full variable domain: EAGVTQFPSHSVIEKGQTVTLRCDPISGHDNLYWYRRVMGKEIKFLLHFVKESKQDESGMPNNRFLAERTGGTYSTLKVQPAELEDSGVYFCASSQDLGGTDTQYFGPGTRLTVL.

The V gene is TRBV11-2, the J gene TRBJ1-4; D is unclear. The CDR3 length is 20 residues. Trimming shortened V by 2 bases and J by 0 bases, and 22 bases separated the two germline ends. Per germline, CDR1 SGHAT and CDR2 FQNNGV. The CDR3 coding sequence is TGTGCCAGCAGCTTATTCGGTTTTTGGGGATTGAATACAACTAATGAAAAACTGTTTTTT. Translating it yields CASSLFGFWGLNTTNEKLFF.

The CDR3 loop reads CASSLSFEKLFF. CDR3 bases: TGTGCCAGCAGCTTGTCCTTTGAAAAACTGTTTTTT. J is TRBJ1-4 and V is TRBV7-9; D not certain. The CDR3 runs to 12 residues. Germline assignment: CDR1 SEHNR and CDR2 FQNEAQ (reference sequence). Between the trimmed V and J ends, which lost 3 bases and 7 bases, there was a span of 6 bases.

The chain has TRBV6-5 and TRBJ1-5, with 7 bases that match TRBD1. The CDR3 is made up of 15 amino acids. Germline trimming cut 5 bases from V and 2 bases from J; bases unmatched to any gene: 6. Looked up from germline, CDR1 is MNHEY and CDR2 is SVGAGI. The CDR3 DNA reads as TGTGCCAGCAGTCAGACAGGGTGGGGCAATCAGCCCCAGCATTTT. The encoded protein is CASSQTGWGNQPQHF.

The V call is TRBV5-5, the J call TRBJ1-1; D is unclear. Germline V gives CDR1 SGHKS, CDR2 YYEKEE (reference sequence). This CDR3 is 14 amino acids long. V lost 2 bases and J 1 base, leaving 9 bases between the germline ends. CDR3 in amino acids: CASSFGLQNTEAFF. CDR3 bases: TGTGCCAGCAGCTTCGGGCTCCAGAACACTGAAGCTTTCTTT. Complete variable domain (other parts from reference TRBV5-5 and TRBJ1-1): DAGVTQSPTHLIKTRGQQVTLRCSPISGHKSVSWYQQVLGQGPQFIFQYYEKEERGRGNFPDRFSARQFPNYSSELNVNALLLGDSALYLCASSFGLQNTEAFFGQGTRLTVV.

The gene calls are TRBV12-3 or TRBV12-4 and TRBJ2-3; no clear D gene. The CDR3 length is 18 residues. Deletions cut 2 bases from V and 0 bases from J, with 18 bases between. The CDR3 nucleotides are TGTGCCAGCAGTTTATTTGCAGGCCAACATTCTAGCACAGATACGCAGTATTTT. Translating it yields CASSLFAGQHSSTDTQYF.

This clonotype showed up just a few times. The CDR3 nucleotides are TGTGCCAGCAGACAGGGGGGGAACACTGAAGCTTTCTTT. Its protein is CASRQGGNTEAFF. The gene calls are TRBV6-6 and TRBJ1-1; 8 bases match TRBD1. Germline assignment: CDR1 MNHNY and CDR2 SVGAGI (reference sequence). V shed 6 bases and J 1 base; nucleotides not matched to a gene: 1. The CDR3 runs 13 residues.

This clonotype was counted a few times. The chain is built from TRBV4-3 and TRBJ2-1, with a tentative D call TRBD2 (6 bases). The CDR3 runs to 13 residues. Germline loops: CDR1 LGHNA, CDR2 YSLEER. V lost 0 bases and J lost 13, with 13 bases in between. The CDR3 DNA reads TGCGCCAGCAGCCAAGATGGGGGACTCGCCCAGTTCTTC. Translating it yields CASSQDGGLAQFF.

The chain uses TRBV4-1 and TRBJ1-1; tentative D call: TRBD1 (5 bases). The V end lost 2 bases, the J end lost 2 bases, and 12 bases lay between the germline ends. The CDR3 has 15 amino acids. Looked up from germline, CDR1 is MGHRA and CDR2 is YSYEKL. The CDR3, as DNA: TGCGCCAGCAGCCAATACAGGAAGAAAAACACTGAAGCTTTCTTT. This translates into CASSQYRKKNTEAFF.

This clonotype was found a few times. V is TRBV7-2 and J is TRBJ1-3, with unresolved D. Germline loops: CDR1 SGHTA, CDR2 FQGNSA. This CDR3 is 14 amino acids long. Trimming pared 4 bases from V and 0 bases from J, leaving 7 bases between. DNA of the CDR3: TGTGCCAGCAGCTCCGGGCCCTCTGGAAACACCATATATTTT. Its translation is CASSSGPSGNTIYF.

V and J are TRBV7-2 and TRBJ2-2; TRBD1 matches 9 bases. CDR1 and CDR2 (germline): SGHTA, FQGNSA. This CDR3 has 18 residues. V dropped 7 bases and J dropped 0; count of bases not matched to a gene: 12. CDR3 DNA sequence: TGTGCCAGCACCCTAGTACCGGGACAGGGAGCGAACACCGGGGAGCTGTTTTTT. Translated: CASTLVPGQGANTGELFF.